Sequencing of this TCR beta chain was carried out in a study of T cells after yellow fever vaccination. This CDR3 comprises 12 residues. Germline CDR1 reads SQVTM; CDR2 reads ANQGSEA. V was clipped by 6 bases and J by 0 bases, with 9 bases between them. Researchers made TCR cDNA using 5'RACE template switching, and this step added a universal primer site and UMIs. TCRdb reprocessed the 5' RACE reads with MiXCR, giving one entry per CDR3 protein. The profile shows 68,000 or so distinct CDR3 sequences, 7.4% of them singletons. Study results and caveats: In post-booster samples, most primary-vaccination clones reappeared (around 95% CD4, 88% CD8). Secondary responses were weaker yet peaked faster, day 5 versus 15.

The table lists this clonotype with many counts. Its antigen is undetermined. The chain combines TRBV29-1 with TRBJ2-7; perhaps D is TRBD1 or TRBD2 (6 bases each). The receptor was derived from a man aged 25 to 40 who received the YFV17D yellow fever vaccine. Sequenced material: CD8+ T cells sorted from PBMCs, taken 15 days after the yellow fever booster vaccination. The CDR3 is CSVRDNSYEQYF. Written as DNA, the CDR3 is TGCAGCGTGCGGGACAACTCCTACGAGCAGTACTTC.